This TCR beta chain was recovered during a study of blood T cell repertoires in COVID-19. Study overall: Sources were T cells, B-cell-depleted T cells, or PBMCs; the material itself was cDNA or gDNA.

Germline V gene sequence: CDR1 SGDLS, CDR2 YYNGEE. This CDR3 region has 13 residues. The trim removed 3 bases at V and 11 bases at J, leaving 6 bases unmatched. The cohort comprised adults aged roughly 18 to 90 years residing in around 25 US areas. Resolution of symptoms, clearance, or two negative PCRs was present in recovered Cohort 3 donors. Clones were sequenced by immunoSEQ multiplex PCR, and TCRdb holds only the in-frame ones, with some missing. The repertoire holds 200,000 to 300,000 clones, with over 75% as singletons. V gene TRBV9 combines with J gene TRBJ2-1; 9 nucleotides match TRBD2. The sample taken for sequencing was PBMCs or T cells enriched from blood (not recorded which). The receptor was isolated from a middle-aged man who had recovered from COVID-19. The CDR3: CASSEGLAGQQFF. CDR3 nucleotide sequence: TGTGCCAGCAGCGAGGGACTAGCAGGGCAGCAGTTCTTC.